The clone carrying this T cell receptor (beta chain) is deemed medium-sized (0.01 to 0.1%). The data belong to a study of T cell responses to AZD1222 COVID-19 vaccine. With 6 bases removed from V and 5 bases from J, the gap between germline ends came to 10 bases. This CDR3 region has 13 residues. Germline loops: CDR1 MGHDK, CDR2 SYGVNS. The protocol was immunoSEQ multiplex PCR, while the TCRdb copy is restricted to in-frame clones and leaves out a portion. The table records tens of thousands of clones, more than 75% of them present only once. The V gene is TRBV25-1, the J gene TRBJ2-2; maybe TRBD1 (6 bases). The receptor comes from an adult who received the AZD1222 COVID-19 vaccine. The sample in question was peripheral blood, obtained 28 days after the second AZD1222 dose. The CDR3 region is CASRDTGTGELFF. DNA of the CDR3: TGTGCCAGCAGAGATACAGGGACCGGGGAGCTGTTTTTT.